A single sample gave rise to the 18 T cell receptor beta chains below, sequenced in a study of beta chain features in type 1 diabetes. Expressed TCRB transcripts got sequenced, as all isolated RNA was reverse transcribed. Clones were read by immunoSEQ multiplex PCR, and TCRdb kept only the in-frame ones, dropping some. The repertoire has hundreds of thousands of clones, around 15% of them found once; the top ten carry 0.09% to 0.095%. Source material: naive CD4+ T cells from blood. The receptor source for this set is a man aged 18-30 years in good health.

This clone was counted between two and nine times. This chain links TRBV4-1 with TRBJ2-1; TRBD1 matches at 10 bases. The germline CDR1 and CDR2 sequences are MGHRA and YSYEKL. CDR3 length: 19 residues. J was trimmed by 2 bases and V by 3 bases; bases with no gene match: 13. The CDR3 DNA follows: TGCGCCAGCAGCCACCCCTATGGGGGACAGGGGACAACCTACAATGAGCAGTTCTTC. This gives the protein CASSHPYGGQGTTYNEQFF.

This chain connects TRBV12-2 to TRBJ2-7; the table's D call TRBD1 went unverified against the DNA. TRBV12-2 is a documented pseudogene. This CDR3 has 14 residues. CDR3 coding DNA: TGTGCAAGTCGCTTAACAGGGGAGGCCTACGAGCAGTACTTC. As protein: CASRLTGEAYEQYF.

The sample holds a few counts of this clone. This chain links TRBV5-1 with TRBJ1-1, with D unresolved. The ends were cut back, 4 bases at V and 0 bases at J, with 10 bases in the middle. Germline CDR1 is SGHRS and CDR2 is YFSETQ. The CDR3 covers 14 residues. CDR3 bases: TGCGCCAGCAGCCTATCAGCAATGAACACTGAAGCTTTCTTT. This translates into CASSLSAMNTEAFF.

This clone was found a few times. V usage is TRBV18 and J usage is TRBJ1-2, with D unclear. V lost 1 base to trimming and J lost 0 bases, with 6 bases between them. Germline V gene data show CDR1 as KGHSH and CDR2 as LQKENI. The CDR3 consists of 14 residues. The CDR3, as DNA: TGTGCCAGCTCACCACTTACACCTAACTATGGCTACACCTTC. It is translated as CASSPLTPNYGYTF.

This clone was counted only a few times. J is TRBJ2-2 and V is TRBV10-3; D remains unclear. Germline CDR1 reads ENHRY; CDR2 reads SYGVKD. This CDR3 is built from 13 residues. Trimming removed 8 bases at V and 3 bases at J, with 10 bases between. DNA for the CDR3: TGTGCCATCGTTCGCCGGGACACCGGGGAGCTGTTTTTT. Translating gives CAIVRRDTGELFF.

The chain joins TRBV18 to TRBJ2-2; D ambiguous. The germline V gene has CDR1 KGHSH and CDR2 LQKENI. V was clipped by 3 bases and J by 1 base, with 3 bases between them. CDR3 length: 13 residues. CDR3 residues: CASSPENTGELFF. The CDR3 DNA follows: TGTGCCAGCTCACCGGAGAACACCGGGGAGCTGTTTTTT.

Notes on this clone: Other DNA variants within this sample encode the same CDR3. The rearrangement uses TRBV18 and TRBJ2-1; TRBD1 is a possible D gene (5 bases). CDR3 length: 15 amino acids. V lost 3 bases and J lost 2, with 11 bases in between. Germline values: CDR1 KGHSH, CDR2 LQKENI. This CDR3 is CASSPLAGTYNEQFF. CDR3 nucleotides: TGTGCCAGCTCACCCCTCGCAGGGACCTACAATGAGCAGTTCTTC. Combining the CDR3 with reference TRBV18 and TRBJ2-1 gives the whole variable domain NAGVMQNPRHLVRRRGQEARLRCSPMKGHSHVYWYRQLPEEGLKFMVYLQKENIIDESGMPKERFSAEFPKEGPSILRIQQVVRGDSAAYFCASSPLAGTYNEQFFGPGTRLTVL.

This clone was observed many times. The CDR3 region is CAISELGAGANVLTF. For the CDR3, the DNA is TGTGCCATCAGTGAGCTAGGTGCTGGGGCCAACGTCCTGACTTTC. The chain joins TRBV10-3 to TRBJ2-6; no definite D call. The CDR3 has 15 residues. V lost 2 bases and J 2 bases, leaving 7 bases between the germline ends. Germline assignment: CDR1 ENHRY and CDR2 SYGVKD.

This clone has just a few counts. The J gene is TRBJ1-2, the V gene TRBV2; D may be TRBD1 (6 bases). CDR1 and CDR2 (germline): SNHLY, FYNNEI. The CDR3 sequence is 13 residues long. Between the trimmed V and J ends, which lost 5 bases and 7 bases, there was a span of 14 bases. CDR3 in DNA: TGTGCCAGCAGTAAGGCAGGGGTGATTGGCTACACCTTC. This encodes CASSKAGVIGYTF.

J is TRBJ1-5 and V is TRBV28, with D tentatively TRBD1 (5 bases). V was clipped by 3 bases and J by 2 bases, with 14 bases between them. Germline V gene sequence: CDR1 MDHEN, CDR2 SYDVKM. The CDR3 is made up of 16 amino acids. The CDR3 coding sequence is TGTGCCAGCAGTTTTTCTCCTTCCAGGGGCAATCAGCCCCAGCATTTT. Translating gives CASSFSPSRGNQPQHF. The entire variable domain, with the rest obtained from reference TRBV28 and TRBJ1-5, is as follows: DVKVTQSSRYLVKRTGEKVFLECVQDMDHENMFWYRQDPGLGLRLIYFSYDVKMKEKGDIPEGYSVSREKKERFSLILESASTNQTSMYLCASSFSPSRGNQPQHFGDGTRLSIL.

This clone was observed a handful of times. V and J are TRBV14 and TRBJ1-2, with D possibly matching TRBD1 (6 bases). Trimming cost V 0 bases and J 6 bases, with 14 bases left between them. CDR3 length: 15 residues. The germline V gene has CDR1 SGHDN and CDR2 FVKESK. The CDR3: CASSQDLNRVHGYTF. CDR3 nucleotides: TGTGCCAGCAGCCAAGATCTTAACAGGGTGCATGGCTACACCTTC.

This clone turned up a few times. J is TRBJ2-2 and V is TRBV5-5; tentatively, D is TRBD1 (6 bases). V was trimmed by 1 base and J by 5 bases, leaving 12 bases between them. Germline V CDR1 and CDR2: SGHKS, YYEKEE (reference sequence). The CDR3 spans 15 residues. CDR3 sequence: CASSLRQGLTGELFF. In nucleotides, the CDR3 is TGTGCCAGCAGCTTGAGGCAGGGGTTGACCGGGGAGCTGTTTTTT.

This CDR3 reads CATSQNRAGLGNEQFF. Written as DNA, the CDR3 is TGTGCCACCAGCCAAAATAGAGCAGGGTTGGGCAATGAGCAGTTCTTC. The V gene is TRBV15, the J gene TRBJ2-1, with D maybe TRBD1 (5 bases). CDR3 length: 16 amino acids. The germline V gene has CDR1 LNHNV and CDR2 YYDKDF (reference sequence). The ends were cut back, 5 bases at V and 6 bases at J, with 20 bases in the middle.

The chain combines TRBV28 with TRBJ1-4; D remains ambiguous. CDR1 and CDR2 from the germline V gene are MDHEN and SYDVKM. V was pared by 4 bases and J by 6 bases, with 9 bases between. This CDR3 has 13 amino acids. CDR3 sequence reads: CASSSPGYEKLFF. The CDR3 bases are TGTGCCAGCAGTTCACCGGGGTATGAAAAACTGTTTTTT.

Concerning this clone itself: Other nucleotide sequences in the sample specify the same CDR3. The chain recombines TRBV4-2 with TRBJ2-5; D may match TRBD1 or TRBD2 (7 bases each). This CDR3 has 16 residues. Deletions cut 1 base from V and 2 bases from J, with 14 bases between. The germline gives CDR1 LGHNA, CDR2 YNFKEQ. The CDR3: CASSQAGQGGQETQYF. CDR3 coding DNA: TGTGCCAGCAGCCAAGCAGGGCAGGGGGGGCAAGAGACCCAGTACTTC.

This clone was found a few times. V is TRBV2 and J is TRBJ2-2; D is unresolved. Germline CDR1 is SNHLY and CDR2 is FYNNEI. The CDR3 runs to 16 residues. V was pared by 0 bases and J by 1 base, with 9 bases between. In nucleotides, the CDR3 is TGTGCCAGCAGTGAAGCCCGTGGCTGGAACACCGGGGAGCTGTTTTTT. Protein product: CASSEARGWNTGELFF.

V usage is TRBV29-1 and J usage is TRBJ2-5; 9 bases agree with TRBD1. J gave up 11 bases and V 7 bases, and 17 bases lay outside the gene matches. From germline, CDR1 is SQVTM and CDR2 ANQGSEA. The CDR3 spans 14 residues. CDR3 DNA: TGCAGCGCCCTCCCGACAGGGGGGTATCGGGAGCAGTACTTC. As protein: CSALPTGGYREQYF.

The chain employs TRBV19 and TRBJ2-5, with D perhaps matching TRBD1 or TRBD2 (5 bases each). There are 15 residues in the CDR3. V gave up 3 bases and J gave up 5 bases, with 16 bases separating them. Per germline, CDR1 LNHDA and CDR2 SQIVND (reference sequence). CDR3 sequence: CASSMGNHEGETQYF. The CDR3 region has the DNA TGTGCCAGTAGTATGGGAAATCATGAGGGGGAGACCCAGTACTTC.